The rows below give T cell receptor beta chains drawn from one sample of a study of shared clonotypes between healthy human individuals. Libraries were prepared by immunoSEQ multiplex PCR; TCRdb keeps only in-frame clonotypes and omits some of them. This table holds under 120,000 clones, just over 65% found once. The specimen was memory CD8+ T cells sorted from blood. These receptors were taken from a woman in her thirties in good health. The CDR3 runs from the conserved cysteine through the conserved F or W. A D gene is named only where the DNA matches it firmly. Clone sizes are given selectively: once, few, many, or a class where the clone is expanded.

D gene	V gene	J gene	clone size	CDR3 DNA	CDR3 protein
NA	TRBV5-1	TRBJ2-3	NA	TGCGCCAGCAGCTATTTAACTAGTTTCGGCACAGATACGCAGTATTTT	CASSYLTSFGTDTQYF
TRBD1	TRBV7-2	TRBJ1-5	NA	TGTGCCAGCAGCGAAAGGGCAGGGGGCCCTTATCAGCCCCAGCATTTT	CASSERAGGPYQPQHF
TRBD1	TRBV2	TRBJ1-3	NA	TGTGCCAGCGGCGGGGGACAGGGCTTGCTCTCTTATGGAAACACCATATATTTT	CASGGGQGLLSYGNTIYF
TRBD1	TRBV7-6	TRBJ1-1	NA	TGTGCCAGCAGCTTACTTGGGGACAGAAATGCTTTCTTT	CASSLLGDRNAFF
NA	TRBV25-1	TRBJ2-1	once	TGTGCCAGCAGTGAGGAGGAGGGAGTCAACTACAATGAGCAGTTCTTC	CASSEEEGVNYNEQFF
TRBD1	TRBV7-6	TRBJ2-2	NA	TGTGCCAGCAGCGCTGGGACAGGGATGCTAGGGACCGGGGAGCTGTTTTTT	CASSAGTGMLGTGELFF
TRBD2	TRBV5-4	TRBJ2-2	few	TGTGCCAGCAGCCGGACTAGCGGGATTACCGGGGAGCTGTTTTTT	CASSRTSGITGELFF
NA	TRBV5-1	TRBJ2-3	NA	TGCGCCAGCAGCGCGGGACAGCCCCTACGCACAGATACGCAGTATTTT	CASSAGQPLRTDTQYF
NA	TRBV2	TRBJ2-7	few	TGTGCCAGCAGTGAAGTGGCAGACCCTAGGGAGCAGTACTTC	CASSEVADPREQYF
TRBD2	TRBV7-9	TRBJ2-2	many	TGTGCCAGCGCCCCTCGGAGACTAGCGGGAGACGCCGGGGAGCTGTTTTTT	CASAPRRLAGDAGELFF
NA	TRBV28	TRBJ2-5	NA	TGTGCCAGCAGTTTTGGTTCGGGCAGGGTGGTCGAGACCCAGTACTTC	CASSFGSGRVVETQYF
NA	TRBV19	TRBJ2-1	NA	TGTGCCAGTAGTATAGACTCACGCCTGCCGGGAACCCACAGTGAGCAGTTCTTC	CASSIDSRLPGTHSEQFF
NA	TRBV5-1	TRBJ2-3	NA	TGCGCCAGCAGCTCCTCCGGGAACAGGGTAGGCACAGATACGCAGTATTTT	CASSSSGNRVGTDTQYF
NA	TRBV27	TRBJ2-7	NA	TGTGCCAGCAGTTACGAGGAGGGATACGAGCAGTACTTC	CASSYEEGYEQYF
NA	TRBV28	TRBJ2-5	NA	TGTGCCAGCAGTCGGGGGCGCGGAGCCCGGCAAGAGACCCAGTACTTC	CASSRGRGARQETQYF
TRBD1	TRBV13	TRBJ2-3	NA	TGTGCCAGCAGCTCCTCCGGGACAGGGCTATATACGCAGTATTTT	CASSSSGTGLYTQYF
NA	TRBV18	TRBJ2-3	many	TGTGCCAGCTCACCAGGGATCCTGCCAGATACGCAGTATTTT	CASSPGILPDTQYF
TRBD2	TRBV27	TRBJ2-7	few	TGTGCCAGCAGTTCCCTAGCGGGAGAGTACGAGCAGTACTTC	CASSSLAGEYEQYF
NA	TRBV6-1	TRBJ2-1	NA	TGTGCCAGCAGTGAACCGCAGGGCCTGAGATTCGAGCAGTTCTTC	CASSEPQGLRFEQFF
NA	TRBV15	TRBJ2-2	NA	TGTGCCACCAGCAGAGCTCAGGACACCGGGGAGCTGTTTTTT	CATSRAQDTGELFF
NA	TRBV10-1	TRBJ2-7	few	TGCGCCAGCTTACGGGCCCCGCGCCACGAGCAGTACTTC	CASLRAPRHEQYF
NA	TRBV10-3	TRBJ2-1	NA	TGTGCCTACCGGGACTCCCTCTTTAACAATGAGCAGTTCTTC	CAYRDSLFNNEQFF
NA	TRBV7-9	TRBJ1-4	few	TGTGCCAGCAGCCCCGGGACGGCGAATGAAAAACTGTTTTTT	CASSPGTANEKLFF
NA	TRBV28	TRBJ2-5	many	TGTGCCAGCGGAACAGGGGAGGTGGAGACCCAGTACTTC	CASGTGEVETQYF
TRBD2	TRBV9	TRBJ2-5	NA	TGTGCCAGCAGCGTAGGCGGGAGTGAAGAGACCCAGTACTTC	CASSVGGSEETQYF
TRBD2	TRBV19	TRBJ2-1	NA	TGTGCCAGTAGTATTCTAGCGGGAGAAAATGAGCAGTTCTTC	CASSILAGENEQFF
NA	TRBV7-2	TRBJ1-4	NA	TGTGCCAGCAGCTCGGCGGGGGGTGAACTGTTTTTT	CASSSAGGELFF
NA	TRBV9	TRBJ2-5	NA	TGTGCCAGCAGCGTACACCAAGAGACCCAGTACTTC	CASSVHQETQYF
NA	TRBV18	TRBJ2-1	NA	TGTGCCAGCTCACCAGTTACCCCAGGGGGAGGCAATGAGCAGTTCTTC	CASSPVTPGGGNEQFF
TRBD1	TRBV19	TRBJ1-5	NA	TGTGCCAGTAGTATACCCCTTGGACAGGTAGGAGGATCCCAGCATTTT	CASSIPLGQVGGSQHF
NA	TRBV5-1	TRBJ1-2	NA	TGCGCCAGCAGCTTGGACAGACATAAACCTAACTATGGCTACACCTTC	CASSLDRHKPNYGYTF
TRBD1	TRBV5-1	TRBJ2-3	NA	TGCGCCAGCAGCCCCGGAACAGGGGGCCAGGGGGGAGATACGCAGTATTTT	CASSPGTGGQGGDTQYF
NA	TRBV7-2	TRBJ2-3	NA	TGTGCCAGCAGCTTAGGGGCCGACGTGGGTACGCAGTATTTT	CASSLGADVGTQYF
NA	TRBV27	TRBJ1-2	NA	TGTGCCAGCAGGAGACCGGGACATAGATATGGCTACACCTTC	CASRRPGHRYGYTF
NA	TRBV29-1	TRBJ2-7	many	TGCAGCGTTGAAGAGAAAAAGCGGGGCATAGGGGGCGAGCAGTACTTC	CSVEEKKRGIGGEQYF
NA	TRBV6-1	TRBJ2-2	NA	TGTGCCAGCAGTGAAGGGGTTGAGGGGTGGGAGCTGTTTTTT	CASSEGVEGWELFF
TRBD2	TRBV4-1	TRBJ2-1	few	TGCGCCAGCAGCCAACAGACTAGCGGGGATGAGCAGTTCTTC	CASSQQTSGDEQFF
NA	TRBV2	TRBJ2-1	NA	TGTGCCAGCAAGGATACAGATACGGGGAGTTTCAATGAGCAGTTCTTC	CASKDTDTGSFNEQFF
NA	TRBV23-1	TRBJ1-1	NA	TGCGCCAGCAGTCAATCCGGGACAGAAGCTTTCTTT	CASSQSGTEAFF
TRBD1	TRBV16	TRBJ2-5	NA	TGTGCCAGCAGCTACGACAGGGGACGTGAGACCCAGTACTTC	CASSYDRGRETQYF
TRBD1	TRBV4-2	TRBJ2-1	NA	TGTGCCAGCAGCCAAAAAATAAGGACAGGACAATCCTACAATGAGCAGTTCTTC	CASSQKIRTGQSYNEQFF
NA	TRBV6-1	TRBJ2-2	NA	TGTGCCAGCAGCCACGGGGGATCCGGGGAGCTGTTTTTT	CASSHGGSGELFF
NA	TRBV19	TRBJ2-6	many	TGTGCCAGTAGTGCGAAGGGACTCTCTGGGGCCAACGTCCTGACTTTC	CASSAKGLSGANVLTF
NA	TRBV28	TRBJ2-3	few	TGTGCCAGCAGTTCCCCCAATACGCAGTATTTT	CASSSPNTQYF
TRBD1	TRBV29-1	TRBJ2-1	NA	TGCAGCGTAAGGGACAGGGAATTGTACTATTGGCAGTTCTTC	CSVRDRELYYWQFF
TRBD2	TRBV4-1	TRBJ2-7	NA	TGCGCCAGCAGCCAAGCCGTAGCGGGAGCGAGATACGAGCAGTACTTC	CASSQAVAGARYEQYF
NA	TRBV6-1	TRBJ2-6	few	TGTGCCAGCAGTGTAATGGGACAATCTGGGGCCAACGTCCTGACTTTC	CASSVMGQSGANVLTF
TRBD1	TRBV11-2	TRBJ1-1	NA	TGTGCCAGCAGCGGGACAGGGGGCATGAACACTGAAGCTTTCTTT	CASSGTGGMNTEAFF
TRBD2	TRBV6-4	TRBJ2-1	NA	TGTGCCACTGGGACTAGCGGGAGGGGAACCTACAATGAGCAGTTCTTC	CATGTSGRGTYNEQFF
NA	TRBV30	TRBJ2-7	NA	TGTGCCTGGAGTTCCAACAGGATTCCTACCTTTGGCTACGAGCAGTACTTC	CAWSSNRIPTFGYEQYF
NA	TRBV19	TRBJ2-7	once	TGTGCCAGTAGTATGCGGGGTAGCTCCTACGAGCAGTACTTC	CASSMRGSSYEQYF
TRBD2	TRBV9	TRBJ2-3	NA	TGTGCCAGCAGCGTGTATTTGGAGTCTAGCGGACTCACAGATACGCAGTATTTT	CASSVYLESSGLTDTQYF
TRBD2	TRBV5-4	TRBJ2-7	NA	TGTGCCAGCAGCCTAAGCGGGAGCTCCTACGAGCAGTACTTC	CASSLSGSSYEQYF